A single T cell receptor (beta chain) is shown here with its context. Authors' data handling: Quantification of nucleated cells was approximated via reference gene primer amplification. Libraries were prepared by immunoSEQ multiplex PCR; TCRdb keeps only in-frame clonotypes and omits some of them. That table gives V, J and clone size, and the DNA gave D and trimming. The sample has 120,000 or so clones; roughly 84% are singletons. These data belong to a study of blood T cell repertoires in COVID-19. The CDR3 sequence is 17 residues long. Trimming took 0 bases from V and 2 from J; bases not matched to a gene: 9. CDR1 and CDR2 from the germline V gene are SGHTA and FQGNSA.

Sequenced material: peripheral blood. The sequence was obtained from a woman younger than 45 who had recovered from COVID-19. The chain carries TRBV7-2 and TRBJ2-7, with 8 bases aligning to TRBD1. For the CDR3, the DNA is TGTGCCAGCAGCTTAGCGGGGTCGACAGGGGCGACCTACGAGCAGTACTTC. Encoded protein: CASSLAGSTGATYEQYF. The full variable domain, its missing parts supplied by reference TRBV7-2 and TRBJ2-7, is GAGVSQSPSNKVTEKGKDVELRCDPISGHTALYWYRQSLGQGLEFLIYFQGNSAPDKSGLPSDRFSAERTGGSVSTLTIQRTQQEDSAVYLCASSLAGSTGATYEQYFGPGTRLTVT.